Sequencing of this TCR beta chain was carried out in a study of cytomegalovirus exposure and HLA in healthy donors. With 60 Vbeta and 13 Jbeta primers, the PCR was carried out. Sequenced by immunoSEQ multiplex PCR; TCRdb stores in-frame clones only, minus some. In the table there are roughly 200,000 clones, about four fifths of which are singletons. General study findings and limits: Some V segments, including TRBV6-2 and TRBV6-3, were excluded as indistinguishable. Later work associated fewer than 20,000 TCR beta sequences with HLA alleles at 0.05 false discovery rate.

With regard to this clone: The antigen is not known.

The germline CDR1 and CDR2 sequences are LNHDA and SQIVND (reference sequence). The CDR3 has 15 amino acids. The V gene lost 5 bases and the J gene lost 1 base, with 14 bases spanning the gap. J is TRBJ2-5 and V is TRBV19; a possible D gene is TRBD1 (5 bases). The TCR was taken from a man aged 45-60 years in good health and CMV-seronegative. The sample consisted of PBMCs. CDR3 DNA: TGTGCCAGTAGTCCAGGGTACGGAGTCCAAGAGACCCAGTACTTC. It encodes CASSPGYGVQETQYF.